Sequencing of this TCR beta chain was carried out in a study of cytomegalovirus exposure and HLA in healthy donors. On the study more broadly: Earlier, 150 million to 200 million T cells were analyzed, and approximately 110 million unique TCR beta sequences were found among them.

The PCR made use of 60 Vbeta and 13 Jbeta primers. Assay used: immunoSEQ multiplex PCR; TCRdb lists only in-frame clones, some missing. The table lists fewer than 45,000 clones, 75% to 85% of them singletons. Details on this clone: The antigen is unknown.

Findings and caveats of the study: By a later analysis, the bulk of CMV-associated TCR beta chains appeared HLA-restricted. Several of the most significant clusters appeared linked to common viral pathogens, based on a later analysis. Of the V segments, some could not be distinguished, including TRBV6-2 and TRBV6-3, and were excluded.

CDR3 length: 14 amino acids. Germline-derived CDR1 and CDR2 are LNHNV and YYDKDF (reference sequence). With V trimmed by 2 bases and J by 3 bases, 3 bases remained unmatched. The sample comprised PBMCs. This receptor was taken from a male donor in good health and CMV-seronegative. V gene TRBV15 combines with J gene TRBJ1-1; 7 nucleotides line up with TRBD1. The CDR3 spells CATSRHTGDTEAFF. CDR3 nucleotide sequence: TGTGCCACCAGCAGACACACAGGGGACACTGAAGCTTTCTTT.